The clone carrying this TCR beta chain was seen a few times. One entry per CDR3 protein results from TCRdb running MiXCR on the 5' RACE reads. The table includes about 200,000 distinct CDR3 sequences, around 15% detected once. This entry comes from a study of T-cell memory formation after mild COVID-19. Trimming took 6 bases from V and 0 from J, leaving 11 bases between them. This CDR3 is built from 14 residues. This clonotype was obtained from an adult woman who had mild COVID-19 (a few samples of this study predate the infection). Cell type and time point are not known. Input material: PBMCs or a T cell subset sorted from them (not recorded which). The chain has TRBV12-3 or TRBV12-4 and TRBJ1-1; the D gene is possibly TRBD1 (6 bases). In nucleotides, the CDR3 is TGTGCCAGCAGCCGTACAGGGATGAACACTGAAGCTTTCTTT. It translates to CASSRTGMNTEAFF.